These 13 T cell receptor beta chains were all obtained from the same sample, sequenced in a study of OX40 agonist ivuxolimab in advanced cancers. Clones were read by immunoSEQ multiplex PCR, and TCRdb kept only the in-frame ones, dropping some. The sample holds 89,000 or so clones, just over 85% seen once. This specimen was CD4+ or CD8+ T cells sorted from blood, taken in a trial of the OX40 agonist ivuxolimab. The receptors derive from an adult with an advanced solid tumor such as melanoma, head and neck, liver or kidney cancer.

The chain uses TRBV5-1 and TRBJ2-7, with TRBD1 identical over 8 bases. The CDR3 runs 15 residues. Germline CDR1 is SGHRS and CDR2 is YFSETQ. The V gene end was trimmed by 5 bases and the J gene end by 1 base; junction bases not matched to a gene: 8. The CDR3 here is CASSPRDRSSYEQYF. The CDR3 DNA follows: TGCGCCAGCAGTCCCCGGGACAGGTCATCCTACGAGCAGTACTTC.

The CDR3 loop is CASSPRTGYEQYF. The CDR3 DNA is TGTGCCAGCTCACCGCGGACAGGCTACGAGCAGTACTTC. The J gene is TRBJ2-7, the V gene TRBV18, with 7 bases identical to TRBD1. The V gene end was trimmed by 3 bases and the J gene end by 3 bases; junction bases not matched to a gene: 2. There are 13 residues in the CDR3. The V gene's germline CDR1 is KGHSH and CDR2 LQKENI.

J is TRBJ1-2 and V is TRBV6-1, with a tentative D call TRBD1 (5 bases). Germline assignment: CDR1 MNHNS and CDR2 SASEGT. V lost 6 bases and J 5 bases, leaving 16 bases between the germline ends. The CDR3 covers 14 residues. CDR3 nucleotides: TGTGCCAGCAGCCCCGGGACTGCCACTTATGGCTACACCTTC. It specifies CASSPGTATYGYTF.

The chain couples TRBV4-2 to TRBJ2-5, with TRBD2 identical over 8 bases. The junction had 10 bases not matched to a gene; V was cut back by 5 bases and J by 5 bases. CDR1 and CDR2 (germline): LGHNA, YNFKEQ. The CDR3 contains 15 residues. The CDR3 region is CASSVSGSGGETQYF. CDR3 DNA: TGTGCCAGCAGCGTAAGCGGGAGTGGTGGTGAGACCCAGTACTTC.

The rearrangement links TRBV7-8 to TRBJ1-3; D is unclear. V was pared by 2 bases and J by 3 bases, with 8 bases between. The CDR3 totals 14 residues. Germline V gene sequence: CDR1 SGHVS, CDR2 FQNEAQ. CDR3 sequence reads: CASSLLELGNTIYF. As DNA, the CDR3 is TGTGCCAGCAGCTTATTGGAACTTGGAAACACCATATATTTT. Drawing the rest from reference TRBV7-8 and TRBJ1-3, the complete variable domain is GAGVSQSPRYKVAKRGQDVALRCDPISGHVSLFWYQQALGQGPEFLTYFQNEAQLDKSGLPSDRFFAERPEGSVSTLKIQRTQQEDSAVYLCASSLLELGNTIYFGEGSWLTVV.

This chain uses TRBV10-3 with TRBJ1-5; D is undetermined. Trimming took off 3 bases at V and 4 bases at J, with 10 bases between the two ends. CDR3 length equals 14 residues. The germline gives CDR1 ENHRY, CDR2 SYGVKD. CDR3 amino acids: CAISDGLLNQPQHF. CDR3 in DNA: TGTGCCATCAGTGATGGTCTTTTGAATCAGCCCCAGCATTTT.

V gene TRBV29-1 combines with J gene TRBJ2-1; TRBD2 agrees at 10 bases. Germline V gives CDR1 SQVTM, CDR2 ANQGSEA. The CDR3 is 15 residues long. V lost 4 bases to trimming and J lost 4 bases; unmatched junction nucleotides: 7. The CDR3 loop reads CSVASGLAFYNEQFF. Here the CDR3 DNA reads TGCAGCGTTGCCTCGGGACTAGCGTTTTACAATGAGCAGTTCTTC.

The chain is built from TRBV28 and TRBJ1-5; 7 nucleotides align to TRBD1. The germline V gene encodes CDR1 MDHEN and CDR2 SYDVKM. This CDR3 has 14 residues. CDR3 nucleotides: TGTGCAATCAATCAAGGGGGACAGCGTCAGCCCCAGCATTTT. This sequence encodes CAINQGGQRQPQHF.

The V and J genes are TRBV7-2 and TRBJ2-5; 9 bases agree with TRBD2. This CDR3 region has 13 residues. Trimming took 1 base from V and 9 from J; bases not matched to a gene: 3. Germline values: CDR1 SGHTA, CDR2 FQGNSA. CDR3 coding DNA: TGTGCCAGCAGCTTAGGGGGACTAGCTGCCCAGTACTTC. This codes for CASSLGGLAAQYF.

V gene TRBV18 combines with J gene TRBJ1-1; D not certain. V was trimmed by 1 base and J by 12 bases, leaving 9 bases between them. The CDR3 has 11 residues. Germline V gene lookup returns CDR1 KGHSH and CDR2 LQKENI. The CDR3 here is CASSPQGSPFF. The CDR3 coding sequence is TGTGCCAGCTCACCACAGGGTTCGCCTTTCTTT.

The chain couples TRBV27 to TRBJ1-6; D remains ambiguous. This CDR3 contains 12 residues. The germline gives CDR1 MNHEY, CDR2 SMNVEV (reference sequence). V lost 0 bases, J lost 12 bases, and 6 bases lay in between. This chain's CDR3 is CASSLSGEPLHF. For the CDR3, the DNA is TGTGCCAGCAGTTTATCCGGTGAACCCCTCCACTTT.

The genes are TRBV7-3 and TRBJ2-2; no clear D. Germline CDR1 is SGHTA and CDR2 is FQGTGA. The CDR3 totals 16 residues. The V and J ends lost 4 bases and 0 bases respectively, with 12 bases between them. As DNA, the CDR3 is TGTGCCAGCAGCTCCGCCCCAGTGGCGAACACCGGGGAGCTGTTTTTT. It yields the protein CASSSAPVANTGELFF.

The chain has TRBV19 and TRBJ1-1; 9 bases agree with TRBD1. Unmatched junction bases numbered 11, after V lost 10 bases and J lost 2 bases. The CDR3 totals 15 residues. Germline V gene sequence: CDR1 LNHDA, CDR2 SQIVND (reference sequence). The CDR3 DNA reads TGTGCCACCTTACCCGGGGACAGGGCTAACACTGAAGCTTTCTTT. Residues: CATLPGDRANTEAFF.